This passage covers 10 T cell receptor beta chains from one sample sequenced in a study of T cell responses to AZD1222 COVID-19 vaccine (dated by TCRdb to about 2021). The time point label on this specimen signifies: baseline before first vaccination. The treatment or condition label of this sample denotes: meningococcal conjugate vaccine given as trial control. The method behind the library was the immunoSEQ multiplex PCR assay. TCRdb took over this immuneACCESS table, retaining in-frame rearrangements with V and J assigned. Such tables are incomplete; in checked studies, under half of the missing clones stem from an unresolved V gene, and the remainder is unexplained. In all, the sample holds 140,000 to 150,000 clones, and around 83% of those were seen once. The ten largest clones represent 3.5% to 5% of the sample. Specimen: peripheral blood, collected on day 0 of MenACWY control vaccination. Receptors were obtained from an adult in good health.

This clone was seen only a few times. The rearrangement links TRBV9 to TRBJ2-2; D gene unclear. The length of the CDR3 is 16 residues. V shed 0 bases and J shed 4 bases, with 13 bases lying between them. Germline-derived CDR1 and CDR2 are SGDLS and YYNGEE. The CDR3 region is CASSVDGGIGTGELFF. The CDR3 DNA reads as TGTGCCAGCAGCGTAGATGGCGGCATCGGCACCGGGGAGCTGTTTTTT.

The chain combines TRBV4-1 with TRBJ1-2; no definite D call. The V and J ends lost 1 base and 2 bases respectively, with 11 bases between them. Germline assignment: CDR1 MGHRA and CDR2 YSYEKL. This CDR3 has 15 amino acids. In DNA form, the CDR3 reads TGCGCCAGCAGCCAAGTTTGGGATCTAAACTATGGCTACACCTTC. Encoded protein: CASSQVWDLNYGYTF.

The chain links TRBV9 to TRBJ1-2; D remains ambiguous. The CDR3 runs to 12 residues. Germline-derived CDR1 and CDR2 are SGDLS and YYNGEE. Trimming removed 4 bases at V and 4 bases at J, with 8 bases between. The CDR3 reads CASSPDFYGYTF. In DNA form, the CDR3 reads TGTGCCAGCAGCCCGGACTTCTATGGCTACACCTTC.

This clone is a singleton in its sample. The junction and the germline gene differ at one end; a read error may be behind it. J is TRBJ2-2 and V is TRBV18, with D perhaps assigned TRBD1 or TRBD2 (7 bases each). CDR1 and CDR2 (germline): KGHSH, LQKENI. The CDR3 totals 16 residues. For the CDR3, the DNA is TGTGCCAGCTCCCCACGACAGGGAGGGGACACCGGGGAGCTGTTTTTT. Translated, it gives CASSPRQGGDTGELFF. The full variable domain, its missing parts supplied by reference TRBV18 and TRBJ2-2, is NAGVMQNPRHLVRRRGQEARLRCSPMKGHSHVYWYRQLPEEGLKFMVYLQKENIIDESGMPKERFSAEFPKEGPSILRIQQVVRGDSAAYFCASSPRQGGDTGELFFGEGSRLTVL.

V gene TRBV6-5 combines with J gene TRBJ1-1; the D gene is possibly TRBD1 (5 bases). CDR3 length: 13 amino acids. Trimming removed 5 bases from V and 0 bases from J, with 7 bases in between. CDR1 MNHEY and CDR2 SVGAGI come from the germline V gene. The CDR3 loop reads CASSRTLNTEAFF. The CDR3 DNA is TGTGCCAGCAGTCGGACACTGAACACTGAAGCTTTCTTT.

The chain joins TRBV5-4 to TRBJ2-5, with D perhaps TRBD1 (5 bases). This CDR3 comprises 12 residues. In germline, CDR1 is SGHNT, CDR2 YYREEE (reference sequence). Deletions cut 9 bases from V and 0 bases from J, with 9 bases between. CDR3 DNA sequence: TGTGCCACGACAGAGCACCAAGAGACCCAGTACTTC. It yields the protein CATTEHQETQYF. Looking up the rest from reference TRBV5-4 and TRBJ2-5 gives the full variable domain: ETGVTQSPTHLIKTRGQQVTLRCSSQSGHNTVSWYQQALGQGPQFIFQYYREEENGRGNFPPRFSGLQFPNYSSELNVNALELDDSALYLCATTEHQETQYFGPGTRLLVL.

As concerns this clone: Other DNA sequences from this sample encode an identical CDR3 as well. J is TRBJ1-2 and V is TRBV27, with a weak D call TRBD1 (5 bases). Germline values: CDR1 MNHEY, CDR2 SMNVEV (reference sequence). Trimming stripped 3 bases from V and 4 bases from J, with 9 bases between. The CDR3 is made up of 13 amino acids. The CDR3: CASSFRGGYGYTF. DNA for the CDR3: TGTGCCAGCAGTTTTCGGGGGGGCTATGGCTACACCTTC.

This clone was picked up a small number of times. The chain is built from TRBV7-9 and TRBJ2-7, with 7 bases matching TRBD1. Germline CDR1 is SEHNR and CDR2 is FQNEAQ (reference sequence). V was pared by 5 bases and J by 0 bases, with 19 bases of the junction left unmatched. There are 19 residues in the CDR3. The CDR3 loop is CASSHYGEINRDSSYEQYF. CDR3 nucleotide sequence: TGTGCCAGCAGCCATTATGGGGAAATAAACCGGGACAGCTCCTACGAGCAGTACTTC.

J is TRBJ2-7 and V is TRBV5-1; TRBD1 aligns across 7 bases. This CDR3 is 15 amino acids long. Germline CDR1 is SGHRS and CDR2 is YFSETQ. J gave up 0 bases and V 5 bases, and 8 bases lay outside the gene matches. For the CDR3, the DNA is TGCGCCAGCAGTCGGGGACAGCAGGACTCCTACGAGCAGTACTTC. Amino acid sequence: CASSRGQQDSYEQYF.

The chain employs TRBV11-3 and TRBJ2-1; 16 bases are a match to TRBD2. The J segment lost 8 bases and the V segment lost 5 bases, leaving 9 bases of the junction unmatched. In germline, CDR1 is SGHNT, CDR2 YENEEA. The CDR3 spans 17 residues. This CDR3 reads CASSLGTSGGAPDEQFF. Written as DNA, the CDR3 is TGTGCCAGCAGCCTCGGGACTAGCGGGGGGGCTCCGGATGAGCAGTTCTTC.